The 26 T cell receptor beta chains below come from one sample, sequenced in a study of graft-versus-host responses after intestinal transplantation. Their antigens are not known. The table came from immunoSEQ multiplex PCR; TCRdb's copy has only in-frame clones and leaves some out. The sample holds tens of thousands of clones; about 87% are singletons and the top ten take 0.35% to 0.45%. Source: unstimulated CD4+ T cells sorted from spleen or lymph node cells, taken before transplant. The receptors shown here come from a human donor who was the organ donor for an intestinal transplant.

This clone was recorded once. The chain recombines TRBV28 with TRBJ2-3; 8 positions agree with TRBD2. CDR3 size: 13 residues. Germline CDR1 reads MDHEN; CDR2 reads SYDVKM. V was pared by 8 bases and J by 3 bases, with 4 bases of the junction left unmatched. The CDR3 bases are TGTGCCAGCGCAGGGACTAGAACAGATACGCAGTATTTT. The encoded protein is CASAGTRTDTQYF.

This clone was found a few times. The genes are TRBV19 and TRBJ1-1; TRBD1 might be the D (5 bases). Looked up from germline, CDR1 is LNHDA and CDR2 is SQIVND (reference sequence). CDR3 size: 14 residues. V was clipped by 1 base and J by 4 bases, with 10 bases between them. The CDR3 loop is CASSIAGRPTEAFF. The CDR3 DNA is TGTGCCAGTAGTATAGCAGGGCGCCCCACTGAAGCTTTCTTT.

The rearrangement links TRBV2 to TRBJ1-1; TRBD1 is a possible D gene (5 bases). Between the trimmed V and J ends, which lost 8 bases and 8 bases, there was a span of 18 bases. The germline gives CDR1 SNHLY, CDR2 FYNNEI. CDR3 length: 13 residues. This CDR3 reads CASYPSGGIEAFF. The CDR3 region has the DNA TGTGCCAGCTACCCCTCCGGGGGGATAGAAGCTTTCTTT. Variable domain in full (rest from reference TRBV2 and TRBJ1-1): EPEVTQTPSHQVTQMGQEVILRCVPISNHLYFYWYRQILGQKVEFLVSFYNNEISEKSEIFDDQFSVERPDGSNFTLKIRSTKLEDSAMYFCASYPSGGIEAFFGQGTRLTVV.

The chain has TRBV19 and TRBJ1-3; 8 bases align to TRBD1. CDR3 length: 17 amino acids. Germline CDR1 and CDR2: LNHDA and SQIVND (reference sequence). The ends lost 2 bases at V and 1 base at J; junction bases unmatched: 7. The CDR3 loop is CASSIIWQGASGNTIYF. CDR3 nucleotide sequence: TGTGCCAGTAGTATAATATGGCAGGGGGCTTCTGGAAACACCATATATTTT.

This clone was counted once. The rearrangement uses TRBV6-6 and TRBJ2-7, with D perhaps matching TRBD2 (6 bases). The V end was cut by 2 bases, the J end by 6 bases, with 14 bases between. CDR1 and CDR2 (germline): MNHNY, SVGAGI (reference sequence). The CDR3 length is 14 residues. The CDR3 here is CASSYKAGSGEQYV. The CDR3 coding sequence is TGTGCCAGCAGTTACAAAGCGGGCTCCGGCGAGCAGTACGTC.

As to this clone: Other nucleotide sequences from this sample produce the same CDR3. The chain combines TRBV7-2 with TRBJ1-5; a weak D match, TRBD1 (6 bases). Deletions cut 5 bases from V and 5 bases from J, with 10 bases between. CDR1 and CDR2 (germline): SGHTA, FQGNSA. The CDR3 runs to 13 residues. In nucleotides, the CDR3 is TGTGCCAGCAGCCCCAGGGGAGATCAGCCCCAGCATTTT. The encoded protein is CASSPRGDQPQHF.

The rearrangement joins TRBV18 to TRBJ2-1; 10 positions match TRBD2. CDR3 length: 15 residues. Trimming at V came to 3 bases and at J to 7 bases, leaving 6 bases not matched to a gene. Germline V lookup: CDR1 KGHSH, CDR2 LQKENI. Here the CDR3 reads CASSPSSGGVNEQFF. The CDR3 DNA reads TGTGCCAGCTCACCTTCCAGCGGGGGGGTAAATGAGCAGTTCTTC.

In its sample, this clone was seen once. This rearrangement joins TRBV28 to TRBJ2-5; D remains ambiguous. CDR1 and CDR2 (germline): MDHEN, SYDVKM. V was shortened by 6 bases and J by 5 bases, with 10 bases between the two germline ends. This CDR3 has 12 amino acids. For the CDR3, the DNA is TGTGCCAGCAGGCCCTCGGTTGAGACCCAGTACTTC. It is translated as CASRPSVETQYF.

The V and J genes are TRBV7-2 and TRBJ1-2, with TRBD1 matching over 7 bases. With 5 bases clipped from V and 8 bases from J, the junction kept 14 bases outside the gene matches. Germline CDR1 reads SGHTA; CDR2 reads FQGNSA. The CDR3 contains 15 residues. The CDR3 protein is CASSEPGQLPQGYTF. As DNA, the CDR3 is TGTGCCAGCAGCGAGCCGGGACAGCTTCCACAGGGCTACACCTTC.

This clone came up once. The chain couples TRBV7-8 to TRBJ1-1; 7 bases map to TRBD1. This CDR3 region has 14 residues. J was trimmed by 0 bases and V by 5 bases; bases with no gene match: 3. The germline gives CDR1 SGHVS, CDR2 FQNEAQ. CDR3 in DNA: TGTGCCAGCAGCCCGGGGACAGTGAACACTGAAGCTTTCTTT. Amino acid sequence: CASSPGTVNTEAFF. Variable domain in full (rest from reference TRBV7-8 and TRBJ1-1): GAGVSQSPRYKVAKRGQDVALRCDPISGHVSLFWYQQALGQGPEFLTYFQNEAQLDKSGLPSDRFFAERPEGSVSTLKIQRTQQEDSAVYLCASSPGTVNTEAFFGQGTRLTVV.

The CDR3 coding sequence is TGTGCCAGCAGCCCAGCGGGGGAGCTCACAGATACGCAGTATTTT. It is translated as CASSPAGELTDTQYF. This chain joins TRBV11-2 and TRBJ2-3; TRBD2 aligns across 8 bases. The V and J ends lost 5 bases and 2 bases, in that order; junction bases with no gene match: 6. The germline gives CDR1 SGHAT, CDR2 FQNNGV. CDR3 length equals 15 residues.

This CDR3 reads CAILDSKGTEKLFF. For the CDR3, the DNA is TGTGCCATCTTGGACTCCAAAGGAACTGAAAAACTGTTTTTT. The rearrangement links TRBV28 to TRBJ1-4, with D hard to call. The germline V gene has CDR1 MDHEN and CDR2 SYDVKM. Between the trimmed V and J ends, which lost 10 bases and 7 bases, there was a span of 19 bases. The CDR3 runs 14 residues.

This chain uses TRBV6-5 with TRBJ1-4, with 8 bases that match TRBD1. This CDR3 comprises 15 residues. Germline V gene sequence: CDR1 MNHEY, CDR2 SVGAGI. Unmatched junction bases numbered 8, after V lost 6 bases and J lost 5 bases. CDR3 region: CASRILGQANEKLFF. For the CDR3, the DNA is TGTGCCAGCAGGATATTGGGACAGGCAAATGAAAAACTGTTTTTT.

The chain joins TRBV10-2 to TRBJ1-4; 7 nucleotides agree with TRBD1. CDR1 is WSHSY, CDR2 SAAADI, per germline. The CDR3 loop spans 15 amino acids. V gave up 0 bases and J gave up 5 bases; unmatched junction bases: 3. CDR3 coding DNA: TGCGCCAGCAGTGAGTCTGGGACAGAGAATGAAAAACTGTTTTTT. Residues: CASSESGTENEKLFF.

The chain uses TRBV5-4 and TRBJ2-2; 8 bases map to TRBD1. V dropped 5 bases and J dropped 0; count of bases not matched to a gene: 3. This CDR3 region has 15 residues. The germline gives CDR1 SGHNT, CDR2 YYREEE (reference sequence). DNA for the CDR3: TGTGCCAGCAGTCCGGGACAGGCGAACACCGGGGAGCTGTTTTTT. It is translated as CASSPGQANTGELFF.

This chain joins TRBV5-1 and TRBJ1-5, with 7 bases matching TRBD1. This CDR3 comprises 15 residues. Trimming cost V 0 bases and J 3 bases; bases outside gene matches: 3. CDR1 SGHRS and CDR2 YFSETQ come from the germline V gene. The CDR3 is CASSLGDRPNQPQHF. The CDR3 coding sequence is TGCGCCAGCAGCTTGGGGGACAGACCCAATCAGCCCCAGCATTTT.

The count of this clone is one. The rearrangement links TRBV28 to TRBJ2-5, with 8 bases fitting TRBD2. Unmatched junction bases numbered 5, after V lost 4 bases and J lost 4 bases. This CDR3 spans 14 amino acids. CDR1 MDHEN and CDR2 SYDVKM come from the germline V gene. In nucleotides, the CDR3 is TGTGCCAGCAGTTCCGGGGGGGCAGGAGAGACCCAGTACTTC. It encodes CASSSGGAGETQYF. Together with reference TRBV28 and TRBJ2-5, the CDR3 gives the full variable domain: DVKVTQSSRYLVKRTGEKVFLECVQDMDHENMFWYRQDPGLGLRLIYFSYDVKMKEKGDIPEGYSVSREKKERFSLILESASTNQTSMYLCASSSGGAGETQYFGPGTRLLVL.

The chain links TRBV28 to TRBJ2-5; 8 bases agree with TRBD1. The CDR3 is 15 amino acids. The J segment lost 5 bases and the V segment lost 7 bases, leaving 12 bases of the junction unmatched. Germline values: CDR1 MDHEN, CDR2 SYDVKM. Here the CDR3 reads CASNRGALDGETQYF. The CDR3 nucleotides read TGTGCCAGCAACAGGGGGGCCTTGGATGGGGAGACCCAGTACTTC.

The chain recombines TRBV7-8 with TRBJ1-3; D is perhaps TRBD1 (5 bases). Per the germline V gene, CDR1 is SGHVS and CDR2 is FQNEAQ. The length of the CDR3 is 15 residues. With 4 bases removed from V and 2 bases from J, the gap between germline ends came to 12 bases. CDR3 sequence reads: CASSWGEGPGNTIYF. Written as DNA, the CDR3 is TGTGCCAGCAGCTGGGGGGAGGGGCCTGGAAACACCATATATTTT. Full variable domain (outside the CDR3, taken from reference TRBV7-8 and TRBJ1-3): GAGVSQSPRYKVAKRGQDVALRCDPISGHVSLFWYQQALGQGPEFLTYFQNEAQLDKSGLPSDRFFAERPEGSVSTLKIQRTQQEDSAVYLCASSWGEGPGNTIYFGEGSWLTVV.

The rearrangement links TRBV18 to TRBJ2-7, with 8 bases that match TRBD1. Germline lookup yields CDR1 KGHSH and CDR2 LQKENI. This CDR3 is built from 16 residues. Unmatched junction bases numbered 11, after V lost 3 bases and J lost 4 bases. CDR3 protein: CASSPLGQGSPYEQYV. For the CDR3, the DNA is TGTGCCAGCTCACCCCTAGGACAGGGAAGCCCATACGAGCAGTACGTC.

The chain has TRBV6-5 and TRBJ1-2; the match to TRBD1 covers 7 bases. The CDR3 has 13 amino acids. Germline trimming cut 7 bases from V and 3 bases from J; bases unmatched to any gene: 5. Germline V gene data show CDR1 as MNHEY and CDR2 as SVGAGI. Written as DNA, the CDR3 is TGTGCCAGCACCCCCGGACAGGACTATGGCTACACCTTC. Translated, it gives CASTPGQDYGYTF.

The chain recombines TRBV7-8 with TRBJ1-5; D is undetermined. The germline gives CDR1 SGHVS, CDR2 FQNEAQ. The CDR3 covers 12 residues. With 0 bases removed from V and 5 bases from J, the gap between germline ends came to 2 bases. For the CDR3, the DNA is TGTGCCAGCAGCTTAGCCTATCAGCCCCAGCATTTT. This translates into CASSLAYQPQHF.

CDR3 amino acids: CASSIGSAGTYSNQPQHF. CDR3 DNA sequence: TGTGCCAGTAGTATCGGCTCGGCGGGGACGTATAGCAATCAGCCCCAGCATTTT. The chain is built from TRBV19 and TRBJ1-5; tentatively, D is TRBD1 (5 bases). The CDR3 is 18 residues long. Germline values: CDR1 LNHDA, CDR2 SQIVND (reference sequence). Trimming cost V 3 bases and J 0 bases, with 18 bases left between them.

The rearrangement links TRBV7-2 to TRBJ1-1, with no clear D. CDR1 is SGHTA, CDR2 FQGNSA, per germline. The ends were cut back, 4 bases at V and 12 bases at J, with 12 bases in the middle. The CDR3 has 11 amino acids. CDR3 bases: TGTGCCAGCAGCTCATCGACTCTGCCTTTCTTT. This codes for CASSSSTLPFF.

The chain links TRBV25-1 to TRBJ2-5; no clear D. Trimming took off 6 bases at V and 4 bases at J, with 6 bases between the two ends. CDR1 MGHDK and CDR2 SYGVNS come from the germline V gene. The CDR3 contains 11 residues. CDR3 nucleotide sequence: TGTGCCAGCAGCCCGAGAGAGACCCAGTACTTC. Translated, it gives CASSPRETQYF.

A few counts support this clone. The V call is TRBV7-2, the J call TRBJ2-1; D is ambiguous. Deletions cut 5 bases from V and 7 bases from J, with 6 bases between. The germline gives CDR1 SGHTA, CDR2 FQGNSA. The CDR3 has 11 amino acids. CDR3 protein: CASSPVNEQFF. CDR3 coding DNA: TGTGCCAGCAGCCCTGTAAATGAGCAGTTCTTC. Based on the CDR3 plus reference TRBV7-2 and TRBJ2-1, the full variable domain is GAGVSQSPSNKVTEKGKDVELRCDPISGHTALYWYRQSLGQGLEFLIYFQGNSAPDKSGLPSDRFSAERTGGSVSTLTIQRTQQEDSAVYLCASSPVNEQFFGPGTRLTVL.